The T cell receptor beta chain under discussion was sequenced for a study of T cells in Graves' hyperthyroidism and ophthalmopathy (dated by TCRdb to between 2017 and 2020). As for the study more broadly: Peripheral blood samples were taken at initial diagnosis, before any treatment was given. To identify TCR V-J signatures that set the groups apart, the researchers used a discovery cohort of about a hundred patients, made up of around 42 with Graves' ophthalmopathy and 57 with stable Graves' hyperthyroidism. An independent validation cohort of about 20 hyperthyroidism patients and 17 patients who later progressed to ophthalmopathy tested prospective prediction of ophthalmopathy. For training and testing, the roughly 97 patients in the discovery cohort were randomly divided in a 7:3 ratio. In roughly six Graves' hyperthyroidism patients, the study also compared T-cell repertoires from thyroid tissue with T-cell repertoires from blood. Following sampling, methimazole starting at 30 mg daily was given to hyperthyroidism patients, and high-dose intravenous methylprednisolone was given to ophthalmopathy patients. According to the paper, TCR Vbeta CDR3 sequencing was carried out on over 130 peripheral blood samples, which came from fewer than 50 ophthalmopathy, 75 or so hyperthyroidism and approximately 17 progressor patients. General findings and caveats noted by the study authors: A model built on a 13 V-J signature distinguished ophthalmopathy from stable hyperthyroidism, reaching about 88% sensitivity and about 81% specificity in cross-validation and 80%/75% in testing. No statistical method was used to fix the sample size in advance, and group allocation was not hidden from the investigators. Most expanded thyroid clonotypes (frequency above 0.001) were also found in blood, which suggests that blood repertoires may mirror thyroid immune responses. In validation, the model predicted progression to ophthalmopathy with around 71% sensitivity and roughly 75% specificity, a median of about 6.7 months before onset.

The CDR3, from cysteine to phenylalanine, totals 15 residues. CDR3 DNA only is kept here, 45 bases in frame from base 1. Via the germline V gene (reference sequence), CDR1 is LNHDA and CDR2 SQIVND. V has 4 bases trimmed and J has 5 bases trimmed; junction bases matching no gene number 8. TCR beta CDR3 regions were amplified from RNA transcripts. A first-round RT-PCR of the TCR CDR3 used the HTBI primer set with the Qiagen OneStep RT-PCR kit. The libraries were constructed in a second round of multiplex PCR and then size-selected and purified. Paired-end sequencing of the libraries was performed with 100 bp reads on an Illumina HiSeq2000. Turning to the authors' computational methods: SOAPnuke was used to process the raw data, removing reads that contained adapters or uncalled bases, had a mean Phred below 15, or lacked an exact match to the constant primer or identifier. High-quality paired reads were merged using COPE v1.2.5, and each unique nucleotide sequence was defined as a clonotype. MiTCR v1.1 was used to align clonotypes to the IMGT TRBV, TRBD and TRBJ reference segments. Analysis was restricted to V-J combinations with a frequency above 0.0001, which covered roughly 99% of repertoires. The TCS score was defined as F50 (clonal expansion) divided by E x V (chaos), with BLOSUM62-based TCRdist calculated between CDR3 peptides within each V-J. Welch's t-statistics and random forest reduced around 550 V-J features to 13, which were used in a naive Bayes classifier (R e1071). The Morisita-Horn index was used to measure how similar the thyroid and blood repertoires were. Through fastp at Q25 and MiXCR, TCRdb rebuilt clones from the public reads, retaining in-frame beta chains. Duplicate CDR3 protein sequences are folded into a single record with the most common DNA and genes. For this entry, the V and J calls and clone size follow TCRdb and not the study's own pipeline. Across this sample there are roughly 840,000 distinct CDR3 sequences, with 38% seen only once. The ten top clones hold 7.5% to 9.5% of the sample.

This clonotype occurred many times. The specificity of this receptor is unknown. No much larger clonotype is one base removed from it; base qualities were not supplied. Graves' hyperthyroidism was defined as stable when no progression to ophthalmopathy occurred over 18 months of follow-up. Hyperthyroidism patients were aged 18 to 65 years and newly diagnosed, with disease duration of less than 2 months. Exclusion was applied to patients with uncontrolled infections, other autoimmune diseases, pregnancy or lactation. Diagnoses were established on the basis of clinical symptoms, serum thyroxine and TRAb, thyroid ultrasound, and orbital computed tomography. PBMCs were separated from roughly 10 ml of fresh peripheral blood using Ficoll-Paque density gradient centrifugation. Total RNA was extracted using Trizol reagent, and RNA quality was assessed on an Agilent 2100 Bioanalyzer.

The TCR comes from a man younger than 35 with Graves' hyperthyroidism. The sequence joins TRBV19 to TRBJ2-5, with 9 junctional bases fitting TRBD1. Input material: blood. Read as DNA, the sequence is TGTGCCAGTAGTAGGACAGGGGTTTCGGCGGAGACCCAGTACTTC. The translation is CASSRTGVSAETQYF.